These 15 T cell receptor beta chains came from one sample sequenced in a study of blood T cells in healthy people across ages. PCR was performed a second time for about 6 to 12 cycles using a sample-barcoded 5' primer and a J-beta primer mix. Each CDR3 protein is one row after TCRdb ran MiXCR on the 5' RACE reads. The sample records 1,500,000 or so distinct CDR3 sequences, roughly 64% being singletons. Specimen: blood. These receptors were collected from a man aged 18 to 29 in good health.

The chain recombines TRBV27 with TRBJ2-5, with 8 bases matching TRBD1. TRBJ2-7 matches the DNA end more closely, so the J call is doubtful. The CDR3 length is 13 residues. In germline, CDR1 is MNHEY, CDR2 SMNVEV (reference sequence). In nucleotides, the CDR3 is TGTGCCAGCAGGGCAGACAGGGGCTACGAGCAGTACTTC. Protein product: CASRADRGYEQYF.

The chain carries TRBV4-1 and TRBJ2-5, with 10 nucleotides matching TRBD1. Germline trimming cut 3 bases from V and 5 bases from J; bases unmatched to any gene: 12. There are 17 residues in the CDR3. From germline, CDR1 is MGHRA and CDR2 YSYEKL. The CDR3 loop reads CASSQPPGQGPLETQYF. In DNA form, the CDR3 reads TGCGCCAGCAGCCAGCCTCCGGGACAGGGGCCCTTGGAGACCCAGTACTTC.

V and J are TRBV3-1 and TRBJ2-1; possibly TRBD1 or TRBD2 for D (5 bases each). Germline loops: CDR1 LGHDT, CDR2 YNNKEL (reference sequence). The CDR3 is made up of 12 amino acids. V lost 3 bases, J lost 12 bases, and 12 bases lay in between. CDR3 sequence (DNA): TGTGCCAGCAGCCACACCGGGACCGGGCAGTTCTTC. Translating it yields CASSHTGTGQFF.

The chain links TRBV29-1 to TRBJ1-2, with D perhaps TRBD1 (6 bases). V shed 6 bases and J shed 4 bases, with 21 bases lying between them. CDR3 length: 15 residues. Germline V gives CDR1 SQVTM, CDR2 ANQGSEA. The CDR3 DNA follows: TGCAGCGTCCTAAATCCAGGGGAAGGAGGCTATGGCTACACCTTC. It codes for CSVLNPGEGGYGYTF.

The gene calls are TRBV6-2 or TRBV6-3 and TRBJ2-5, with a weak D call TRBD1 (6 bases). Germline assignment: CDR1 MNHEY and CDR2 SVGEGT. This CDR3 is 15 amino acids long. V was clipped by 6 bases and J by 5 bases, with 19 bases between them. DNA of the CDR3: TGTGCCAGCAGAGACGGGACAACCGATGGGGAGACCCAGTACTTC. Translated: CASRDGTTDGETQYF.

This clonotype showed up just a few times. J is TRBJ1-1 and V is TRBV6-2 or TRBV6-3; D not resolved. The CDR3 consists of 14 residues. Trimming took off 3 bases at V and 3 bases at J, with 11 bases between the two ends. CDR1 MNHEY and CDR2 SVGEGT come from the germline V gene. CDR3: CASSYLGRDTEAFF. The CDR3, as DNA: TGTGCCAGCAGTTATCTCGGACGGGACACTGAAGCTTTCTTT.

This clonotype appeared a few times. V is TRBV29-1 and J is TRBJ2-5; 7 bases are shared with TRBD2. The J segment lost 1 base and the V segment lost 0 bases, leaving 5 bases of the junction unmatched. This CDR3 comprises 15 residues. The germline gives CDR1 SQVTM, CDR2 ANQGSEA. DNA for the CDR3: TGCAGCGTTGAAGATCTGAGCGGGATCCAAGAGACCCAGTACTTC. Residues: CSVEDLSGIQETQYF.

The CDR3 region has the DNA TGTGCCACCAGCAGAAACACCGGGACTAGCGGGAGGGCCTCGTCCTACGAGCAGTACTTC. Protein sequence: CATSRNTGTSGRASSYEQYF. The chain joins TRBV15 to TRBJ2-7; TRBD2 matches at 16 bases. The CDR3 contains 20 residues. V gave up 2 bases and J gave up 1 base; unmatched junction bases: 11. CDR1 and CDR2 from the germline V gene are LNHNV and YYDKDF (reference sequence).

This clonotype occurred a few times. Here the CDR3 DNA reads TGCGCCAGCAGCCCCGACAGATTGTCTTCCTACGAGCAGTACTTC. Residues: CASSPDRLSSYEQYF. The chain is built from TRBV5-1 and TRBJ2-7; tentatively, D is TRBD1 (5 bases). Trimming stripped 4 bases from V and 1 base from J, with 15 bases between. This CDR3 has 15 amino acids. Germline V gene sequence: CDR1 SGHRS, CDR2 YFSETQ.

The chain is built from TRBV12-3 or TRBV12-4 and TRBJ2-4; 9 bases line up with TRBD2. The end of the DNA fits TRBJ2-7 better, so the J call may be wrong. This CDR3 contains 13 residues. The CDR3 DNA reads TGTGCCAGCAGGCCGACTAGCGGAAACGAGCAGTACTTC. It encodes CASRPTSGNEQYF.

The chain recombines TRBV4-3 with TRBJ2-2, with D tentatively TRBD1 (6 bases). The V and J ends lost 2 bases and 7 bases respectively, with 17 bases between them. Germline V gene data show CDR1 as LGHNA and CDR2 as YSLEER. The CDR3 length is 16 residues. The CDR3 protein is CASSQSHTGFGGELFF. CDR3 sequence (DNA): TGCGCCAGCAGCCAATCTCACACAGGGTTCGGCGGGGAGCTGTTTTTT.

This chain links TRBV14 with TRBJ1-4, with D possibly TRBD1 on 5 matching bases. Germline V gene sequence: CDR1 SGHDN, CDR2 FVKESK. This CDR3 comprises 17 residues. V lost 6 bases and J 0 bases, leaving 17 bases between the germline ends. The CDR3 DNA is TGTGCCAGCAGGCGGAATATACGGGACCCAACTAATGAAAAACTGTTTTTT. Amino acid sequence: CASRRNIRDPTNEKLFF.

The rearrangement uses TRBV6-2 or TRBV6-3 and TRBJ2-1; D not certain. Looked up from germline, CDR1 is MNHEY and CDR2 is SVGEGT. V was shortened by 7 bases and J by 8 bases, with 12 bases between the two germline ends. The CDR3 extends over 12 amino acids. The CDR3 nucleotides read TGTGCCAGCATTTTGACTTTGGATGAGCAGTTCTTC. This codes for CASILTLDEQFF.

The chain recombines TRBV10-2 with TRBJ2-4; 8 positions match TRBD1. Near its end, the DNA agrees better with TRBJ2-7, so the J call may be wrong. The length of the CDR3 is 12 residues. Looked up from germline, CDR1 is WSHSY and CDR2 is SAAADI. CDR3 coding DNA: TGCGCCAGCAAATACAGGGGGAACGAGCAGTACTTC. It is translated as CASKYRGNEQYF.

The CDR3 nucleotides are TGTGCCAGCAGCTTAGCGCAATTGGGCGGGGGGCTAAATCAGCCCCAGCATTTT. The encoded protein is CASSLAQLGGGLNQPQHF. The chain couples TRBV7-8 to TRBJ1-5; tentative D call: TRBD1 (6 bases). CDR3 length: 18 residues. V was shortened by 0 bases and J by 4 bases, with 19 bases between the two germline ends. Germline V lookup: CDR1 SGHVS, CDR2 FQNEAQ.